Each of the 17 T cell receptor beta chains below was sequenced from the same sample in a study of shared clonotypes between healthy human individuals (dated by TCRdb to between 2020 and 2021). Receptor libraries were prepared by the immunoSEQ multiplex PCR assay. TCRdb holds this immuneACCESS table with in-frame rearrangements only. Some clones are missing; in checked studies, unresolved V genes explain under half, and the rest has no known cause. Counted in this sample were approximately 600,000 clones; roughly 95% of them appeared once. Approximately 0.11% of the sample comes from the top ten. CD8 naive samples consisted of CD45RO-negative cells that were positively selected for CCR7, yielding a CD45RA+CCR7+ population without TemRA cells. The source material was naive CD8+ T cells sorted from blood. The cell subset or site label, as the study defines it: CD45RA+CCR7+. Source of these receptors: a woman in her thirties in good health.

The V gene is TRBV4-2, the J gene TRBJ2-7, with TRBD2 matching over 7 bases. Germline V gene data show CDR1 as LGHNA and CDR2 as YNFKEQ. V lost 0 bases to trimming and J lost 4 bases; unmatched junction nucleotides: 18. This CDR3 spans 19 amino acids. Here the CDR3 reads CASSQDPSIGGSLGYEQYF. For the CDR3, the DNA is TGTGCCAGCAGCCAAGATCCTAGTATCGGCGGGAGTTTGGGTTACGAGCAGTACTTC.

The chain couples TRBV5-8 to TRBJ1-5, with a tentative D call TRBD1 (5 bases). The CDR3 spans 14 residues. Germline V gene data show CDR1 as SGHTS and CDR2 as YDEGEE. Trimming left V 1 base short and J 3 bases short, with 8 bases between. The CDR3 nucleotides are TGTGCCAGCAGCTTGTCAGGGTACAATCAGCCCCAGCATTTT. This translates into CASSLSGYNQPQHF.

V gene TRBV5-4 combines with J gene TRBJ1-1, with TRBD1 matching 7 bases. Trimming at V came to 0 bases and at J to 8 bases, leaving 7 bases not matched to a gene. This CDR3 contains 14 residues. Per the germline V gene, CDR1 is SGHNT and CDR2 is YYREEE (reference sequence). The CDR3 region has the DNA TGTGCCAGCAGCTTGGGAGGGCCGGGACAGGAAGCTTTCTTT. Protein product: CASSLGGPGQEAFF.

V gene TRBV7-9 combines with J gene TRBJ2-7; maybe TRBD1 (5 bases). The CDR3 contains 15 residues. The germline V and J ends were trimmed by 1 base and 3 bases, with 13 bases remaining between them. Germline V gives CDR1 SEHNR, CDR2 FQNEAQ (reference sequence). CDR3 amino acids: CASSLVTADHYEQYF. Here the CDR3 DNA reads TGTGCCAGCAGCTTAGTGACAGCCGATCACTACGAGCAGTACTTC.

The CDR3 here is CASSFGGSSGELFF. The CDR3 nucleotides read TGTGCCAGCAGTTTCGGCGGGAGTTCCGGGGAGCTGTTTTTT. The V call is TRBV27, the J call TRBJ2-2; 7 bases agree with TRBD2. The CDR3 covers 14 residues. Germline V lookup: CDR1 MNHEY, CDR2 SMNVEV (reference sequence). V lost 3 bases, J lost 6 bases, and 4 bases stayed unmatched.

Regarding this clone: The same CDR3 is also encoded by other DNA sequences in this sample. V usage is TRBV27 and J usage is TRBJ2-7; 7 bases line up with TRBD2. The V segment lost 4 bases and the J segment 4 bases; nucleotides outside the gene matches: 4. The CDR3 sequence is 13 residues long. Germline lookup yields CDR1 MNHEY and CDR2 SMNVEV (reference sequence). Here the CDR3 DNA reads TGTGCCAGCAGTTACGGGACTACATACGAGCAGTACTTC. Amino acids: CASSYGTTYEQYF.

The V gene is TRBV28, the J gene TRBJ2-7; 7 bases are shared with TRBD1. The germline V gene has CDR1 MDHEN and CDR2 SYDVKM. The CDR3 has 16 residues. Germline trimming cut 5 bases from V and 3 bases from J; bases unmatched to any gene: 13. CDR3 bases: TGTGCCAGCAGTCTAACAAGAGCGACAGGGTTCTACGAGCAGTACTTC. Its protein is CASSLTRATGFYEQYF.

The chain uses TRBV9 and TRBJ1-1, with D possibly matching TRBD1 (6 bases). CDR3 size: 13 residues. Germline CDR1 SGDLS, CDR2 YYNGEE. V lost 3 bases, J lost 4 bases, and 10 bases lay in between. CDR3: CASSATGPTEAFF. The CDR3 coding sequence is TGTGCCAGCAGCGCAACAGGGCCCACTGAAGCTTTCTTT.

The chain employs TRBV7-9 and TRBJ1-3; 9 nucleotides match TRBD1. V dropped 3 bases and J dropped 2; count of bases not matched to a gene: 5. The CDR3 sequence is 16 residues long. Germline values: CDR1 SEHNR, CDR2 FQNEAQ (reference sequence). The CDR3 coding sequence is TGTGCCAGCAGCTTCCGGGACAGGGAGGCTGGAAACACCATATATTTT. Residues: CASSFRDREAGNTIYF.

The gene calls are TRBV7-2 and TRBJ2-2; 7 bases align to TRBD2. This CDR3 comprises 15 residues. The V gene's germline CDR1 is SGHTA and CDR2 FQGNSA. V lost 0 bases to trimming and J lost 4 bases; unmatched junction nucleotides: 2. The CDR3 bases are TGTGCCAGCAGCTTAGCTTGGGGGGGCACCGGGGAGCTGTTTTTT. This translates into CASSLAWGGTGELFF.

The chain recombines TRBV5-6 with TRBJ2-7; D call uncertain. The CDR3 has 11 amino acids. Trimming took 4 bases from V and 7 from J, leaving 9 bases between them. The germline V gene has CDR1 SGHDT and CDR2 YYEEEE. The CDR3 bases are TGTGCCAGCAGCCTCGAGTCGGAGCAGTACTTC. Translating gives CASSLESEQYF.

The V call is TRBV7-9, the J call TRBJ1-2, with 8 bases that match TRBD1. The CDR3 is 14 amino acids. Trimming at V came to 5 bases and at J to 7 bases, leaving 9 bases not matched to a gene. Germline-derived CDR1 and CDR2 are SEHNR and FQNEAQ (reference sequence). This CDR3 reads CASSEAGGIRGYTF. The CDR3, as DNA: TGTGCCAGCAGCGAGGCAGGGGGCATCCGTGGCTACACCTTC. Using reference TRBV7-9 and TRBJ1-2 for the parts outside the CDR3, the full variable domain is DTGVSQNPRHKITKRGQNVTFRCDPISEHNRLYWYRQTLGQGPEFLTYFQNEAQLEKSRLLSDRFSAERPKGSFSTLEIQRTEQGDSAMYLCASSEAGGIRGYTFGSGTRLTVV.

The V and J genes are TRBV6-1 and TRBJ2-7, with D uncertain. Germline-derived CDR1 and CDR2 are MNHNS and SASEGT. The CDR3 spans 14 residues. The germline V and J ends were trimmed by 1 base and 3 bases, with 10 bases remaining between them. CDR3 in amino acids: CASSEGYLGYEQYF. The CDR3 nucleotides are TGTGCCAGCAGTGAAGGTTACCTGGGCTACGAGCAGTACTTC.

Of note for this clone: Other DNA sequences in this specimen translate into the identical CDR3. V usage is TRBV5-1 and J usage is TRBJ1-5; a possible D gene is TRBD1 (6 bases). The V end lost 0 bases, the J end lost 4 bases, and 8 bases lay between the germline ends. Germline values: CDR1 SGHRS, CDR2 YFSETQ. This CDR3 spans 14 amino acids. The CDR3 loop reads CASSLEGGNQPQHF. In nucleotides, the CDR3 is TGCGCCAGCAGCTTGGAGGGGGGAAATCAGCCCCAGCATTTT.

Comments on this clone: Other nucleotide sequences in the sample specify the same CDR3. The V call is TRBV7-9, the J call TRBJ1-1; 8 nucleotides line up with TRBD1. Trimming at V came to 5 bases and at J to 4 bases, leaving 6 bases not matched to a gene. CDR3 length: 14 residues. Germline V lookup: CDR1 SEHNR, CDR2 FQNEAQ (reference sequence). The CDR3 coding sequence is TGTGCCAGCAGCAGCAGAACAGGGGGCACTGAAGCTTTCTTT. Translated, it gives CASSSRTGGTEAFF.

The chain is built from TRBV27 and TRBJ1-4, with D unresolved. CDR3 size: 12 residues. Germline V gives CDR1 MNHEY, CDR2 SMNVEV (reference sequence). Deletions cut 4 bases from V and 8 bases from J, with 8 bases between. The CDR3 sequence is CASSYDGEKLFF. For the CDR3, the DNA is TGTGCCAGCAGTTATGACGGCGAAAAACTGTTTTTT. Full variable domain (missing parts from reference TRBV27 and TRBJ1-4): EAQVTQNPRYLITVTGKKLTVTCSQNMNHEYMSWYRQDPGLGLRQIYYSMNVEVTDKGDVPEGYKVSRKEKRNFPLILESPSPNQTSLYFCASSYDGEKLFFGSGTQLSVL.

The chain couples TRBV5-6 to TRBJ2-3, with TRBD2 identical over 11 bases. CDR1 and CDR2 from the germline V gene are SGHDT and YYEEEE. V lost 4 bases and J lost 4; bases outside the gene matches: 11. The length of the CDR3 is 17 residues. The CDR3 DNA reads as TGTGCCAGCAGCCTATACTGGACTAGCGGGTCGTCAGATACGCAGTATTTT. Amino acid sequence: CASSLYWTSGSSDTQYF.